What follows is one T cell receptor beta chain and its context. The specificity of this receptor is unknown. There are no base qualities to consult, and no much larger clone falls within one base. The sample is drawn from a study of blood T cell repertoires in COVID-19 (TCRdb year 2020). With regard to the full study: Samples from collaborators originated in the United States, Italy and Spain and spanned both the acute and convalescent phases of COVID-19. The material from the prospective study consisted of cDNA or gDNA derived from T cells, B-cell-depleted T cells, or PBMCs. Subjects who had been exposed to COVID-19, were actively infected with it, or had recovered from it provided the deeply sampled blood TCRbeta repertoires that made up the dataset. The repertoires were made available in a free public database intended to serve as a resource for research on the immune response to SARS-CoV-2. The samples were drawn from the first 160 participants of the ongoing ImmuneRACE study and from some 1,300 subjects provided by 6 global collaborators. The sample metadata nearly always contained a de-identified subject ID, COVID-19 status, age in years and sex. Where available, HLA class I and class II types were obtained from metadata supplied by the sample provider rather than from assay-based typing.

TCRbeta CDR3 regions were amplified from genomic DNA using the immunoSEQ Assay, a bias-controlled multiplex PCR. For the original study's pipeline: The number of nucleated cells in each sample was estimated by amplification of reference gene primers within the assay. To quantify the absolute abundance of each unique TCRbeta CDR3 rearrangement, sequence reads were collapsed and filtered. For each sample, productive Simpson clonality was calculated by taking the square root of Simpson's diversity index across productive rearrangements. The table was pulled from immuneACCESS by TCRdb, which kept in-frame rearrangements only. Such tables lose some clones; where checked, under half of the loss comes from unresolved V genes, and the rest has no known cause. From that table come the V and J calls and clone size; the DNA was used to work out D and trimming. The sample includes about 210,000 clones, with approximately 86% observed a single time. The ten largest clones add up to roughly 4.9% of the sample.

The germline V gene yields SNHLY for CDR1 and FYNNEI for CDR2. V loses 7 bases at its end and J loses 9 bases; junction bases beyond the gene matches: 11. From the cysteine up to the phenylalanine, the CDR3 has a length of 14 residues. CDR3 DNA only is kept here, 42 bases in frame from base 1. In the prospective study, participants were roughly 18 to 100 years old, resided in approximately 25 geographic areas of the United States, and were enrolled through a virtual design. In the prospective study, cohorts were assigned on the basis of participant-reported clinical history obtained from a screening survey and a study questionnaire. A participant counted as exposed if, within 2 weeks of entering the study, that participant had been in contact with someone who had a PCR-confirmed or clinician-diagnosed COVID-19 case. In the prospective study, whole blood, serum and a nasopharyngeal or oropharyngeal swab were collected from each participant by mobile phlebotomists. Additional blood draws and questionnaires over an approximately two-month period could optionally be provided by prospective study participants. Blood samples from the prospective study were shipped frozen or at room temperature prior to DNA extraction.

Overall results and qualifications from the work: The quantity of clinical and demographic metadata differed by source and by participant and was supplied without curation.

The sequence is built from TRBV2 and TRBJ2-1; 8 middle bases align to TRBD2. Sequencing was carried out using PBMCs or T cells enriched from blood (not recorded which). This TCR was recovered from a woman aged 30 to 39 who had been exposed to COVID-19. The CDR3 is CASTPRGGAGEQFF. The DNA is as follows: TGTGCCAGCACCCCCCGGGGGGGGGCCGGTGAGCAGTTCTTC.